The rows below give T cell receptor beta chains drawn from one sample of a study of patients and donors after allogeneic stem cell transplantation. TCRdb recomputed calls from the RT-PCR reads with MiXCR, one row per CDR3 protein. The sample consists of fewer than 180,000 distinct CDR3 sequences, about two fifths of them appearing once. The specimen sequenced was blood, either unsorted or a sorted T cell fraction (not recorded which). The receptors here all came from a human donor who was either an allogeneic HSCT recipient or a stem cell or donor lymphocyte infusion donor (not recorded which). It is not recorded whose cells these are; they may come from a transplant donor. The conserved cysteine and the conserved F or W are not part of the CDR3 here.

TRBJ1-2	TRBV30	AWSWAGQTLAGYT
TRBJ2-3	TRBV12-3/TRBV12-4	ASSFWRGSSISTDTQY
TRBJ1-1	TRBV28	ASSLATGYTEAF
TRBJ2-7	TRBV12-3/TRBV12-4	ASSFGGPYEQY
TRBJ2-1	TRBV12-3/TRBV12-4	ASRPTSGRRDEQF
TRBJ1-1	TRBV19	ASRKEGNEAF
TRBJ2-7	TRBV18	ASSPPALAGDEQY
TRBJ1-1	TRBV4-1	ASSQVGTNTEAF
TRBJ2-3	TRBV5-1	ASSPRDRARDTQY
TRBJ2-3	TRBV20-1	SVPPGLVLDTQY
TRBJ2-5	TRBV3-1	ASSQDSFTQY
TRBJ1-1	TRBV6-2/TRBV6-3	ASSQWEGTEAF
TRBJ1-1	TRBV6-1	ASISGVRNTEAF
TRBJ2-1	TRBV12-3/TRBV12-4	ASSSGTTGQF
TRBJ1-4	TRBV13	ASSSPGRDPPPTNEKLF
TRBJ1-6	TRBV28	ASSPVTISSPLH
TRBJ2-7	TRBV5-5	ASSSRTGGTYEQY